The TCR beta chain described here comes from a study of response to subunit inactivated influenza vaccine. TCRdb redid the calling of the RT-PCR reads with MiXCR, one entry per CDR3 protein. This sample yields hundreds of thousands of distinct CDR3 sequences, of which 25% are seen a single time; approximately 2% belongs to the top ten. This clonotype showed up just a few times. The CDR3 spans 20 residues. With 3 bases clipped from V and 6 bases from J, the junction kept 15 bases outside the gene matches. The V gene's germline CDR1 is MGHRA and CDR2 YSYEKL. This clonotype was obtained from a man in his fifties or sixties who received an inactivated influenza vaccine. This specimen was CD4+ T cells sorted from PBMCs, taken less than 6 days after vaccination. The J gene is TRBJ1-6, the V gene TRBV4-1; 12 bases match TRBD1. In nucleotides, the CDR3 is TGCGCCAGCAGCCATCCCCCTGGGACAGGGGGCGTGTTGGGTAATTCACCCCTCCACTTT. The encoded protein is CASSHPPGTGGVLGNSPLHF.